Listed below are T cell receptor beta chains from one sample, sequenced in a study of blood T cells in healthy people across ages. Each CDR3 protein gets one entry after TCRdb re-called the 5' RACE reads with MiXCR. The sample holds hundreds of thousands of distinct CDR3 sequences, about 48% seen once. The sequencing sample was made of blood. The origin of the receptors is a man younger than 45 in good health. Each CDR3 is given with its conserved first and last residue. The D gene is left open where the match is weak. Clone size, where shown, is once, few, many, or a class for clones that have expanded.

TRBJ1-4,17,.,.,TRBV3-1,TGTGCCAGCAGCCCGGCGTACGGGGCCTCAACTAATGAAAAACTGTTTTTT,CASSPAYGASTNEKLFF
TRBJ2-7,14,TRBD1,.,TRBV28,TGTGCCAGCAGTACCGACAGGGGGGTTTACGAGCAGTACTTC,CASSTDRGVYEQYF
TRBJ2-1,13,.,once,TRBV3-1,TGTGCCAGCAGCCAAGATTGGGCCTCCGAGCAGTTCTTC,CASSQDWASEQFF
TRBJ2-3,12,.,few,TRBV29-1,TGCAGCGTGATCGCCCCCTCCGATACGCAGTATTTT,CSVIAPSDTQYF
TRBJ2-4,14,.,.,TRBV12-3/TRBV12-4,TGTGCCAGCACCCGGACAGTCTCCAAAAACATTCAGTACTTC,CASTRTVSKNIQYF
TRBJ2-3,14,TRBD2,many,TRBV5-1,TGCGCCAGCAGCTTCGGGGGGTACACAGATACGCAGTATTTT,CASSFGGYTDTQYF
TRBJ1-2,16,.,few,TRBV9,TGTGCCAGCAGCGTAGAGGGGTCAGACCCTAACTATGGCTACACCTTC,CASSVEGSDPNYGYTF
TRBJ1-6,16,.,.,TRBV27,TGTGCCAGCAGTATCCAAAAAAGCTCCTATAATTCACCCCTCCACTTT,CASSIQKSSYNSPLHF
TRBJ2-7,15,TRBD2,few,TRBV7-2,TGTGCCAGCAGCCCTAGCGGGATCGCCGACTACGAGCAGTACTTC,CASSPSGIADYEQYF
TRBJ2-1,15,.,few,TRBV6-5,TGTGCCAGCAGTTACGAGGGCCAGCCCTACAATGAGCAGTTCTTC,CASSYEGQPYNEQFF
TRBJ2-2,14,.,once,TRBV3-1,TGTGCCAGCAGCCAAGGAGGGTTCACCGGGGAGCTGTTTTTT,CASSQGGFTGELFF
TRBJ2-1,15,TRBD1,.,TRBV28,TGTGCCAGCAGGTGGGGGACAGGGTCCTACAATGAGCAGTTCTTC,CASRWGTGSYNEQFF
TRBJ2-5,15,TRBD2,.,TRBV25-1,TGTGCCAGCAGGGATTTTCCGGGACTAGCAGAGACCCAGTACTTC,CASRDFPGLAETQYF
TRBJ1-4,12,.,.,TRBV12-3/TRBV12-4,TGTGCCAGCTCCGACGAGGGGGAAAAACTGTTTTTT,CASSDEGEKLFF
TRBJ1-2,13,.,.,TRBV10-3,TGTGCCATCAGTGAGGGACAGAACTATGGCTACACCTTC,CAISEGQNYGYTF
TRBJ2-5,15,TRBD1,.,TRBV15,TGCGCCACCAGCAGAAGGGACAGGGGATTCAATGAGCAGTACTTC,CATSRRDRGFNEQYF
TRBJ2-3,13,.,.,TRBV6-2/TRBV6-3,TGTGCCAGCAGAGTCGAACTCACAGATACGCAGTATTTT,CASRVELTDTQYF
TRBJ1-2,14,TRBD1,.,TRBV9,TGTGCCAGCAGCTCAGGGGGGAAGGACTATGGCTACACCTTC,CASSSGGKDYGYTF
TRBJ2-1,15,.,many,TRBV28,TGTGCCAGCAGTTATGGGGGCAGCTCCTACAATGAGCAGTTCTTC,CASSYGGSSYNEQFF
TRBJ2-1,14,.,.,TRBV6-2/TRBV6-3,TGTGCCAGCAGTTACTCAGGATCAAACAATGAGCAGTTCTTC,CASSYSGSNNEQFF
TRBJ1-1,14,.,once,TRBV15,TGTGCCACCAGCAGAGACCCCCTGAACACTGAAGCTTTCTTT,CATSRDPLNTEAFF
TRBJ2-7,15,TRBD1,.,TRBV12-3/TRBV12-4,TGTGCCAGCAGTTTCGTCGGACAGGGTGTTGACGAGCAGTACTTC,CASSFVGQGVDEQYF
TRBJ2-1,16,TRBD1,.,TRBV20-1,TGCAGTGCTAGAGCGGGGTCAGGGGGTGATTCCGGTGAGCAGTTCTTC,CSARAGSGGDSGEQFF
TRBJ2-2,13,.,.,TRBV10-3,TGTGCCATCGGACGGACGAACACCGGGGAGCTGTTTTTT,CAIGRTNTGELFF
TRBJ1-2,13,.,.,TRBV12-3/TRBV12-4,TGTGCCGGCAGTTTAGGGCGGGCCCCTGGCTACACCTTC,CAGSLGRAPGYTF
TRBJ2-5,12,.,.,TRBV2,TGTGCCAGCAGTGAACAGTCGGAGACCCAGTACTTC,CASSEQSETQYF
TRBJ2-5,12,.,.,TRBV28,TGTGCCAGCAGAAAAGGGGTCGATGAGCAGTACTTC,CASRKGVDEQYF
TRBJ2-3,16,TRBD2,once,TRBV10-2,TGCGCCAGCAGACCTTCTAGCGGGGGGGCCACGTATACGCAGTATTTT,CASRPSSGGATYTQYF
TRBJ2-7,13,.,few,TRBV21-1,TGTGCCAGCAGAGGGAACAGTCCCTACGAGCAGTACTTC,CASRGNSPYEQYF
TRBJ2-7,15,TRBD2,.,TRBV6-5,TGTGCCAGCAGTTACGACTCTAGCGGCACCTACGAGCAGTACTTC,CASSYDSSGTYEQYF
TRBJ2-4,18,TRBD1,few,TRBV6-2/TRBV6-3,TGTGCCAGCAGTTCGAACGCTGGGACCCCAGGGGGTAAAAACATTCAGTACTTC,CASSSNAGTPGGKNIQYF
TRBJ2-7,16,TRBD1,.,TRBV7-8,TGTGCCAGCAGCTTAGAGGTGACAGGGGTACTCTACGAGCAGTACTTC,CASSLEVTGVLYEQYF